This record looks at one T cell receptor (beta chain) sequence and its context. Time point given: pre-sensitization, week 0. Treatment reported: therapeutic diphenylcyclopropenone sensitization with weekly scalp DPC. The data originate from a study of human T cells and chemical hapten exposure. Trimming took 1 base from V and 5 from J; bases not matched to a gene: 1. Per germline, CDR1 SGHVS and CDR2 FNYEAQ. The CDR3 runs 15 residues. Individual cDNA molecules in this library carried unique molecular identifiers. Using its own MiXCR run on the RACE reads, TCRdb lists one record per CDR3 protein. The sample yields about 90,000 distinct CDR3 sequences, approximately 9% seen once.

The sample was whole blood, taken in connection with sensitization to the hapten diphenylcyclopropenone (DPC). This TCR was recovered from a man aged 35-49 years with alopecia areata. Some clones in this sample may be carry-over from other donors' samples. This rearrangement joins TRBV7-6 to TRBJ2-2, with 10 bases identical to TRBD2. The CDR3 nucleotides are TGTGCCAGCAGCTTAGTAGCGGGAGGTACCGGGGAGCTGTTTTTT. Translated, it gives CASSLVAGGTGELFF.